This T cell receptor (beta chain) emerged from a study of blood T cell repertoires in COVID-19. Study-wide context: Recovered status in Cohort 3 required two negative PCRs, clearance, or symptom resolution.

The authors' processing: From reference gene primer amplification, estimates of nucleated cell counts were derived. The assay was immunoSEQ multiplex PCR, and TCRdb's table has in-frame clones only and misses some. That table gives V, J and clone size, and the DNA gave D and trimming. The sample consists of approximately 140,000 clones, about 87% of them appearing once. The CDR3 is made up of 13 amino acids. V trimming: 8 bases; J trimming: 8 bases; junction bases outside the gene matches: 5. The germline V gene has CDR1 SEHNR and CDR2 FQNEAQ (reference sequence). This receptor was obtained from a man aged 50 to 59 in a cohort exposed to, infected with or recovered from COVID-19 (not recorded which). The chain is built from TRBV7-9 and TRBJ1-4; 10 positions agree with TRBD1. The sample comprised PBMCs or T cells enriched from blood (not recorded which). The DNA of the CDR3 is TGTGCCAGCTCCGGGACAGGGGAAGAAAAACTGTTTTTT. Protein: CASSGTGEEKLFF.